Reported below is one TCR beta chain. The antigen remains undetermined. These data come from a study of T cells after yellow fever vaccination. Findings and limits, study-wide: High-abundance clonotypes from the bulk population could contaminate FACS-sorted repertoires. CD4 and CD8 compartments shared a small share of clonotypes, likely from convergent recombination.

The 5'RACE template-switching step produced TCR cDNA and added a universal primer site and UMIs. TCRdb re-called the 5' RACE reads through MiXCR, storing one row per CDR3 protein. The sample carries under 550,000 distinct CDR3 sequences, about a fifth recorded once. V was pared by 0 bases and J by 4 bases, with 6 bases of the junction left unmatched. This CDR3 has 16 amino acids. Germline V gene data show CDR1 as LGHNA and CDR2 as YSLEER. The chain is built from TRBV4-3 and TRBJ2-1; 7 nucleotides match TRBD2. The input for sequencing was PBMCs, taken around 3 weeks after the first yellow fever vaccination. This receptor was taken from a man between 18 and 35 years old who received the YFV17D yellow fever vaccine. CDR3 coding DNA: TGCGCCAGCAGCCAAGATGGACTAGACGCTTACAATGAGCAGTTCTTC. It yields the protein CASSQDGLDAYNEQFF.